Listed below are T cell receptor beta chains from one sample, sequenced in a study of Graves' ophthalmopathy and Graves' hyperthyroidism. TCRdb analysed the multiplex PCR reads with MiXCR anew, one entry per CDR3 protein. The table shows around 400,000 distinct CDR3 sequences, with roughly 18% occurring only once. Material for sequencing was peripheral blood. The receptors were gathered from a woman under 30 with Graves' ophthalmopathy. Each CDR3 is given with its conserved first and last residue. A D gene is named only where the DNA matches it firmly. Where a row states a size, it is once, few, many or the class of an expanded clone; other rows omit it.

>TRBD1|TRBJ1-3|many|TRBV28
CASNQGGSGNTIYF
TGTGCCAGCAACCAGGGGGGCTCTGGAAACACCATATATTTT
>TRBD2|TRBJ2-2|.|TRBV5-1
CASSPEAGVNTGELFF
TGCGCCAGCAGCCCTGAAGCGGGAGTGAACACCGGGGAGCTGTTTTTT
>.|TRBJ2-7|once|TRBV11-3
CASSLEGTEQYF
TGTGCCAGCAGCTTAGAGGGAACGGAGCAGTACTTC
>TRBD1|TRBJ2-7|many|TRBV29-1
CSVGPGQGVNEQYF
TGCAGCGTGGGCCCCGGGCAGGGGGTAAACGAGCAGTACTTC
>TRBD1|TRBJ1-1|many|TRBV7-2
CASSLVRGRAEAFF
TGTGCCAGCAGCTTAGTCAGGGGGAGGGCTGAAGCTTTCTTT
>.|TRBJ1-5|.|TRBV5-1
CASTGQPQHF
TGCGCCAGCACGGGACAGCCCCAGCATTTT
>.|TRBJ1-2|once|TRBV4-3
CASSQVGARSASGYTF
TGCGCCAGCAGCCAAGTCGGGGCCAGGTCGGCGTCTGGCTACACCTTC
>.|TRBJ1-1|many|TRBV14
CASSQQVNTEAFF
TGTGCCAGCAGCCAACAGGTGAACACTGAAGCTTTCTTT
>.|TRBJ2-7|many|TRBV20-1
CSAFDWHYEQYF
TGCAGTGCTTTCGACTGGCACTACGAGCAGTACTTC
>.|TRBJ2-5|few|TRBV9
CASSVEEGQETQYF
TGTGCCAGCAGCGTAGAAGAGGGCCAAGAGACCCAGTACTTC
>.|TRBJ1-5|many|TRBV15
CATSRAQVDNQPQHF
TGTGCCACCAGCAGAGCACAGGTTGACAATCAGCCCCAGCATTTT
>.|TRBJ2-7|once|TRBV6-1
CASSEKRDTLFNEQYF
TGTGCCAGCAGTGAAAAGCGGGACACTCTTTTCAACGAGCAGTACTTC
>.|TRBJ1-5|many|TRBV28
CASSSVGTGSNQPQHF
TGTGCCAGCAGTTCGGTCGGCACGGGGTCCAATCAGCCCCAGCATTTT
>.|TRBJ2-5|many|TRBV9
CASSVGPGQETQYF
TGTGCCAGCAGCGTAGGGCCAGGGCAAGAGACCCAGTACTTC
>TRBD2|TRBJ2-7|.|TRBV6-2/TRBV6-3
CASSYSPGLADYEQYF
TGTGCCAGCAGTTACTCTCCTGGACTAGCTGACTACGAGCAGTACTTC
>TRBD2|TRBJ2-7|many|TRBV20-1
CSASRGGAGAAYEQYF
TGCAGTGCTAGTAGAGGGGGAGCGGGGGCCGCCTACGAGCAGTACTTC
>TRBD1|TRBJ1-5|many|TRBV28
CASSLDRWGYSNQPQHF
TGTGCCAGCAGCCTGGACAGGTGGGGTTATAGCAATCAGCCCCAGCATTTT
>TRBD1|TRBJ2-5|many|TRBV12-3/TRBV12-4
CASSGGTGGWIETQYF
TGTGCCAGCAGTGGCGGGACAGGGGGTTGGATAGAGACCCAGTACTTC
>TRBD2|TRBJ2-2|many|TRBV28
CASSSGRNTGELFF
TGTGCCAGCAGCAGCGGGAGGAACACCGGGGAGCTGTTTTTT
>.|TRBJ2-5|few|TRBV29-1
CSVEIETQYF
TGCAGCGTTGAAATCGAGACCCAGTACTTC
>TRBD1|TRBJ2-2|many|TRBV13
CASSSPTGENTGELFF
TGTGCCAGCAGCTCCCCGACAGGGGAGAACACCGGGGAGCTGTTTTTT
>TRBD1|TRBJ2-5|many|TRBV29-1
CSVERQGKETQYF
TGCAGCGTTGAACGACAGGGGAAAGAGACCCAGTACTTC
>.|TRBJ2-7|many|TRBV6-2/TRBV6-3
CASREESYEQYF
TGTGCCAGCAGGGAGGAGTCCTACGAGCAGTACTTC
>TRBD1|TRBJ1-1|many|TRBV30
CAWSADRVGDTEAFF
TGTGCCTGGAGTGCCGACAGGGTGGGGGACACTGAAGCTTTCTTT
>.|TRBJ1-1|many|TRBV29-1
CSVVSGFEAFF
TGCAGCGTTGTGTCCGGGTTTGAAGCTTTCTTT
>TRBD1|TRBJ1-6|many|TRBV19
CASSTRQGINSPLHF
TGTGCCAGTAGCACAAGACAGGGCATAAATTCACCCCTCCACTTT
>TRBD1|TRBJ1-1|many|TRBV6-1
CASSKTGSLNTEAFF
TGTGCCAGCAGTAAGACAGGGTCCCTGAACACTGAAGCTTTCTTT
>.|TRBJ1-5|many|TRBV7-2
CASSFKQGFNQPQHF
TGTGCCAGCAGCTTTAAACAGGGCTTTAATCAGCCCCAGCATTTT
>.|TRBJ1-1|many|TRBV15
CATSEGTPTGEAFF
TGTGCCACCAGCGAAGGGACCCCGACAGGTGAAGCTTTCTTT
>.|TRBJ2-7|many|TRBV7-3
CASSLSGRESYEQYF
TGTGCCAGCAGCTTAAGTGGGAGAGAATCCTACGAGCAGTACTTC
>.|TRBJ1-1|many|TRBV28
CASSRYIGGPAPQAFF
TGTGCCAGCAGTCGCTATATAGGCGGACCGGCCCCCCAAGCTTTCTTT
>.|TRBJ1-1|many|TRBV7-9
CASSSLTGNTEAFF
TGTGCCAGCAGCTCCCTGACGGGGAACACTGAAGCTTTCTTT
>.|TRBJ1-1|many|TRBV11-2
CASSLEGGRDGWMNTEAFF
TGTGCCAGCAGCTTAGAGGGAGGGCGGGACGGGTGGATGAACACTGAAGCTTTCTTT
>.|TRBJ1-5|many|TRBV28
CASSQSRGVGNQPQHF
TGTGCCAGCTCCCAGTCCCGAGGAGTGGGCAATCAGCCCCAGCATTTT
>.|TRBJ1-5|many|TRBV3-1
CASSQGVTGLRNQPQHF
TGTGCCAGCAGCCAAGGAGTGACGGGATTGCGCAATCAGCCCCAGCATTTT
>.|TRBJ2-5|many|TRBV29-1
CSGRLGVIMGGQETQYF
TGCAGCGGTCGCTTGGGGGTGATCATGGGTGGCCAAGAGACCCAGTACTTC
>.|TRBJ2-4|.|TRBV4-3
CASSQGAAAKNIQYF
TGCGCCAGCAGCCAGGGGGCCGCAGCCAAAAACATTCAGTACTTC
>.|TRBJ2-7|many|TRBV4-2
CASSQEVLLYEQYF
TGTGCCAGCAGCCAAGAGGTCCTTCTCTACGAGCAGTACTTC
>TRBD1|TRBJ2-5|many|TRBV25-1
CASRGTGRETQYF
TGTGCCAGCAGGGGGACAGGGAGAGAGACCCAGTACTTC
>.|TRBJ2-7|many|TRBV28
CASSLFGSPTMGQYF
TGTGCCAGCAGTTTATTCGGGAGTCCTACGATGGGGCAGTACTTC
>.|TRBJ2-7|many|TRBV6-5
CASSYSTAQHYEQYF
TGTGCCAGCAGTTACTCGACGGCCCAACACTACGAGCAGTACTTC
>.|TRBJ2-2|many|TRBV6-2/TRBV6-3
CASSYTLATGELFF
TGTGCCAGCAGTTACACCTTGGCCACCGGGGAGCTGTTTTTT
>.|TRBJ1-2|many|TRBV6-1
CANRTDYGYTF
TGTGCCAACCGGACGGATTATGGCTACACCTTC
>.|TRBJ2-5|many|TRBV12-3/TRBV12-4
CASSYFWTQYF
TGTGCCAGCAGTTATTTCTGGACCCAGTACTTC
>.|TRBJ1-1|many|TRBV15
CATSRDMRGTEAFF
TGTGCCACCAGCAGAGATATGAGGGGAACTGAAGCTTTCTTT
>.|TRBJ1-5|many|TRBV4-1
CASSQGAGSNQPQHF
TGCGCCAGCAGCCAAGGGGCAGGGTCGAATCAGCCCCAGCATTTT